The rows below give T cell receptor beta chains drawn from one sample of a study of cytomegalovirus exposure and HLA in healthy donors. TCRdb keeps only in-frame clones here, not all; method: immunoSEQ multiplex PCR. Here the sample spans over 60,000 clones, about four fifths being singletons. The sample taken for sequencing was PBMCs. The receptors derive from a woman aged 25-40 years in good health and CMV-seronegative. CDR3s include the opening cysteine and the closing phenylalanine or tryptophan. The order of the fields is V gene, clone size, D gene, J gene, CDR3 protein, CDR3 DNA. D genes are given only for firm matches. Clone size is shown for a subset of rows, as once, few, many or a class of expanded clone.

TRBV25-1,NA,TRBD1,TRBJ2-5,CASSEGTGGAGRETQYF,TGTGCCAGCAGTGAAGGGACAGGGGGCGCAGGAAGGGAGACCCAGTACTTC
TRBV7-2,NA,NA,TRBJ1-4,CASSWTRVLSSYNEKLFF,TGTGCCAGCAGCTGGACTAGGGTTCTTTCTTCATATAATGAAAAACTGTTTTTT
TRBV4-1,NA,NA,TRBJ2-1,CASSLVSGTRYNEQFF,TGCGCCAGCAGCCTGGTGTCAGGTACCCGCTACAATGAGCAGTTCTTC
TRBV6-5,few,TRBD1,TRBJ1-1,CASSYDRVYTEAFF,TGTGCCAGCAGTTACGACAGGGTTTACACTGAAGCTTTCTTT
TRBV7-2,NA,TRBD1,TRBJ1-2,CASSPRTGGYGYTF,TGTGCCAGCAGCCCTCGGACAGGGGGCTATGGCTACACCTTC
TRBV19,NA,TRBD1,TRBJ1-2,CASSTTGGRGYTF,TGTGCCAGTAGTACGACAGGGGGCAGAGGCTACACCTTC
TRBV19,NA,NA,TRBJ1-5,CASTLTPGQSYQPQHF,TGTGCCAGTACCCTCACCCCTGGACAGAGTTATCAGCCCCAGCATTTT
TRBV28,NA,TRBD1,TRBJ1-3,CASSLPQGTGNTIYF,TGTGCCAGCAGTTTACCACAGGGGACTGGAAACACCATATATTTT
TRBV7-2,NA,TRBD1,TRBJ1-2,CASSTPTGSGYGYTF,TGTGCCAGCAGCACTCCGACAGGGAGCGGCTATGGCTACACCTTC
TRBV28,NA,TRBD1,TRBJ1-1,CASSLGGQPNTEAFF,TGTGCCAGCAGTTTAGGGGGACAGCCGAACACTGAAGCTTTCTTT
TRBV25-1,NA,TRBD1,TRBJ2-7,CASSEPGGTGSYEQYF,TGTGCCAGCAGTGAGCCAGGTGGGACAGGGAGCTACGAGCAGTACTTC
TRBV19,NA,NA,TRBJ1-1,CASSSTTSGTEAFF,TGTGCCAGTAGTTCGACCACTTCGGGCACTGAAGCTTTCTTT
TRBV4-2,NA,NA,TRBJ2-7,CASSQDGRLRIGYEQYF,TGTGCCAGCAGCCAAGATGGAAGACTGCGAATCGGATACGAGCAGTACTTC
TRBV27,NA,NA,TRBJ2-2,CASSSYTGELFF,TGTGCCAGCAGTTCTTACACCGGGGAGCTGTTTTTT
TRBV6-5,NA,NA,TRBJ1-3,CASSYSTGSGNTIYF,TGTGCCAGCAGTTACTCGACGGGCTCTGGAAACACCATATATTTT
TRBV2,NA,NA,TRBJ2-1,CASIVAESYNEQFF,TGTGCCAGCATTGTAGCGGAGAGCTACAATGAGCAGTTCTTC
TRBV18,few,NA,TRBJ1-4,CASSPTGPATNEKLFF,TGTGCCAGCTCACCTACAGGGCCTGCAACTAATGAAAAACTGTTTTTT
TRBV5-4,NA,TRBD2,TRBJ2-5,CASSPRTGLVWAGVETQYF,TGTGCCAGCAGTCCCCGTACTGGACTAGTTTGGGCGGGAGTGGAGACCCAGTACTTC
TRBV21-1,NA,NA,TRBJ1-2,CASSKGGGGGGIGYTF,TGTGCCAGCAGCAAAGGAGGCGGGGGGGGTGGCATCGGCTACACCTTC
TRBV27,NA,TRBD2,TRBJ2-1,CASSRTSGRGGWNEQFF,TGTGCCAGCAGCCGGACTAGCGGGAGAGGGGGGTGGAATGAGCAGTTCTTC
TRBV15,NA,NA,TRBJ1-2,CATSPREAYGYTF,TGTGCCACCAGCCCCAGGGAGGCCTATGGCTACACCTTC
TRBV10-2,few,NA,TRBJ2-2,CASSVEDPGELFF,TGCGCCAGCAGTGTTGAGGATCCCGGGGAGCTGTTTTTT
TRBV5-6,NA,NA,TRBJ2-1,CASSALADEQFF,TGTGCCAGCAGCGCCTTGGCGGATGAGCAGTTCTTC
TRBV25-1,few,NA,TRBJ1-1,CASSTMAEGGTEAFF,TGTGCCAGCAGTACCATGGCAGAGGGGGGGACTGAAGCTTTCTTT
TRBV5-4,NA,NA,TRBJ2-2,CASSLKLAANTGELFF,TGTGCCAGCAGCTTGAAACTAGCAGCGAACACCGGGGAGCTGTTTTTT
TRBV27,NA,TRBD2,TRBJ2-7,CASTLSGTSGIEQYF,TGTGCCAGCACCTTGAGCGGGACTAGCGGGATTGAGCAGTACTTC
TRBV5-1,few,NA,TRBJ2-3,CASGLWEYPSDTQYF,TGCGCCAGCGGTCTCTGGGAGTACCCTTCAGATACGCAGTATTTT
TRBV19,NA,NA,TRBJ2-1,CASSIDLYQGYNEQFF,TGTGCCAGTAGTATAGATCTTTATCAGGGGTACAATGAGCAGTTCTTC
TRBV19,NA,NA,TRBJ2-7,CASSRLGEEQYF,TGTGCCAGTAGTCGACTAGGAGAAGAGCAGTACTTC
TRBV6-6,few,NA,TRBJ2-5,CASSTGGETQYF,TGTGCCAGCAGTACTGGGGGGGAGACCCAGTACTTC
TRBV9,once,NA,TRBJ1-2,CASSAQQGYGYTF,TGTGCCAGCAGCGCCCAACAGGGCTATGGCTACACCTTC
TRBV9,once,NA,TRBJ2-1,CASSVVWRSGYNEQFF,TGTGCCAGCAGCGTAGTCTGGCGCTCGGGCTACAATGAGCAGTTCTTC
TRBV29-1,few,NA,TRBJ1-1,CSVVDGLGFTGEAFF,TGCAGCGTTGTAGACGGACTGGGGTTTACGGGTGAAGCTTTCTTT
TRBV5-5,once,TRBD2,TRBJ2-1,CASSLLANNEQFF,TGTGCCAGCAGCTTACTAGCGAACAATGAGCAGTTCTTC
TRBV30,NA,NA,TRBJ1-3,CAWSVYRAGNTIYF,TGTGCCTGGAGTGTTTACAGGGCGGGAAACACCATATATTTT
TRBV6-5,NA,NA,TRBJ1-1,CASSYSQGYMNTEAFF,TGTGCCAGCAGTTACTCGCAGGGGTATATGAACACTGAAGCTTTCTTT
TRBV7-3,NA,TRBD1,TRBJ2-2,CASSSGQGIGELFF,TGTGCCAGCAGCTCGGGACAGGGAATCGGGGAGCTGTTTTTT
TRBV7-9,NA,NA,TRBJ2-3,CASSSLVAGSAYF,TGTGCCAGCAGCTCGCTCGTCGCGGGATCTGCGTATTTT
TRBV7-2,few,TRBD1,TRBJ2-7,CASSRDRVNEQYF,TGTGCCAGCAGCCGGGACAGGGTCAACGAGCAGTACTTC
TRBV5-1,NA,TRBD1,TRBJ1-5,CASSSAGGVNQPQHF,TGCGCCAGCAGCTCGGCAGGGGGCGTTAATCAGCCCCAGCATTTT
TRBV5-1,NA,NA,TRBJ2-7,CASSVGLGYEQYF,TGCGCCAGCAGCGTGGGACTTGGCTACGAGCAGTACTTC
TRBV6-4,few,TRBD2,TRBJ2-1,CASNQGTSEYNEQFF,TGTGCCAGCAATCAAGGGACTAGCGAATACAATGAGCAGTTCTTC
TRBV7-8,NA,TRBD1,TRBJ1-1,CASSLPLGGRAFF,TGTGCCAGCAGCCTCCCTCTAGGGGGCAGGGCTTTCTTT
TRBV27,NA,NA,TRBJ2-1,CASTSLGGATYNEQFF,TGTGCCAGCACCTCTCTTGGGGGGGCCACCTACAATGAGCAGTTCTTC
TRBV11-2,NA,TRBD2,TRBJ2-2,CASSPTSGTNTGELFF,TGTGCCAGCAGCCCTACTAGCGGGACGAACACCGGGGAGCTGTTTTTT
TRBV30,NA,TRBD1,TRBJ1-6,CAWSPGTGAYSPLHF,TGTGCCTGGAGTCCCGGGACAGGGGCCTATTCACCCCTCCACTTT
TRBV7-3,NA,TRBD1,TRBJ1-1,CASKPGQTNTEAFF,TGTGCCAGTAAACCGGGACAGACGAACACTGAAGCTTTCTTT
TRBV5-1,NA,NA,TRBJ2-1,CASTSFGSANNEQFF,TGCGCCAGCACCTCCTTCGGTAGCGCAAACAATGAGCAGTTCTTC
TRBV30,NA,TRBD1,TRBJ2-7,CAYSGQGIYEQYF,TGTGCCTACTCGGGACAGGGGATCTACGAGCAGTACTTC
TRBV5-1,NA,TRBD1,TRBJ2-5,CASTRDRAIQETQYF,TGCGCCAGTACCCGAGACAGGGCTATCCAAGAGACCCAGTACTTC
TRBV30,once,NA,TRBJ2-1,CAWSAPSYEQFF,TGTGCCTGGAGTGCCCCCTCCTATGAGCAGTTCTTC
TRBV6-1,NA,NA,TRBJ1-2,CASRVIIRGEYGYTF,TGTGCCAGCAGAGTCATAATCAGAGGAGAGTATGGCTACACCTTC